Below are 15 T cell receptor beta chains sequenced from a single sample in a study of regulatory T cells in long-lasting Graves disease. Sample time point: persistent/refractory GD, antithyroid drugs over 5 years with positive TRAb. PBMC RNA was the source of the TCR library. Arm-PCR with iRepertoire HTBI primers amplified the CDR3 regions for these TCR beta libraries. From the multiplex PCR reads, TCRdb called clonotypes with MiXCR, one entry per CDR3 protein. The sample consists of 300,000 or so distinct CDR3 sequences, about 19% of them appearing once. The sample here was peripheral blood mononuclear cells (PBMCs), taken when the disease was refractory, from a patient treated with antithyroid drugs. The receptors originated from a female donor with Graves disease.

The chain is built from TRBV6-4 and TRBJ2-7, with 8 nucleotides matching TRBD2. The CDR3 loop spans 15 amino acids. V trimming: 5 bases; J trimming: 2 bases; junction bases outside the gene matches: 8. Germline V gives CDR1 MRHNA, CDR2 SNTAGT. The CDR3 sequence is CASSSGGAGAYEQYF. Here the CDR3 DNA reads TGTGCCAGCAGTTCGGGGGGGGCGGGGGCCTACGAGCAGTACTTC.

There are a few counts of this clonotype. The chain links TRBV4-3 to TRBJ1-2; D might be TRBD1 (6 bases). Trimming pared 4 bases from V and 1 base from J, leaving 13 bases between. Germline V gene lookup returns CDR1 LGHNA and CDR2 YSLEER. The CDR3 loop spans 15 amino acids. CDR3 DNA sequence: TGCGCCAGCAGCCGAGGGCTGGACAGTAACTATGGCTACACCTTC. It translates to CASSRGLDSNYGYTF.

This clonotype has ten or more counts. The genes are TRBV2 and TRBJ1-1; the D gene is possibly TRBD1 (5 bases). CDR1 and CDR2 from the germline V gene are SNHLY and FYNNEI. V lost 3 bases and J 5 bases, leaving 10 bases between the germline ends. This CDR3 has 13 amino acids. CDR3 region: CASSDEGWTEAFF. DNA for the CDR3: TGTGCCAGCAGTGATGAGGGGTGGACTGAAGCTTTCTTT.

This chain uses TRBV6-5 with TRBJ2-1; possible D gene TRBD2, 5 bases. The CDR3 has 14 residues. The V gene's germline CDR1 is MNHEY and CDR2 SVGAGI. The V end lost 0 bases, the J end lost 6 bases, and 9 bases lay between the germline ends. In DNA form, the CDR3 reads TGTGCCAGCAGTTACTCGAGGGATACCAATGAGCAGTTCTTC. It specifies CASSYSRDTNEQFF.

This clonotype was counted at least ten times. The chain links TRBV12-3 or TRBV12-4 to TRBJ1-5; D gene uncertain. This CDR3 is 15 amino acids long. Trimming cost V 0 bases and J 3 bases, with 9 bases left between them. CDR3 sequence reads: CASSLAGGNNQPQHF. The CDR3 DNA is TGTGCCAGCAGTTTAGCAGGTGGAAACAATCAGCCCCAGCATTTT.

The gene calls are TRBV27 and TRBJ2-3; 8 bases are a match to TRBD2. Per the germline V gene, CDR1 is MNHEY and CDR2 is SMNVEV (reference sequence). With 7 bases clipped from V and 3 bases from J, the junction kept 6 bases outside the gene matches. The CDR3 runs 14 residues. CDR3 in DNA: TGTGCCAGCACTGCGGGAGGAGGGACAGATACGCAGTATTTT. Its protein is CASTAGGGTDTQYF.

The genes are TRBV11-2 and TRBJ2-7; the match to TRBD1 covers 9 bases. The junction had 5 bases not matched to a gene; V was cut back by 5 bases and J by 6 bases. The length of the CDR3 is 13 residues. Germline CDR1 SGHAT, CDR2 FQNNGV. CDR3 loop: CASSITGGGEQYF. The DNA of the CDR3 is TGTGCCAGCAGCATAACAGGGGGCGGCGAGCAGTACTTC.

The V call is TRBV9, the J call TRBJ1-1; no firm D call. Germline assignment: CDR1 SGDLS and CDR2 YYNGEE. V was shortened by 4 bases and J by 7 bases, with 11 bases between the two germline ends. The CDR3 runs 12 residues. The chain's CDR3 is CASSSSNYEAFF. The CDR3 DNA sequence: TGTGCCAGCAGCTCTTCCAATTATGAAGCTTTCTTT.

Concerning this clonotype itself: A much larger clone is a single base away; this may be a read error. The chain couples TRBV6-5 to TRBJ1-6, with D uncertain. The CDR3 contains 15 residues. V was trimmed by 4 bases and J by 10 bases, leaving 17 bases between them. Per germline, CDR1 MNHEY and CDR2 SVGAGI. CDR3 region: CASSSPWNIGSPLHF. The CDR3 nucleotides are TGTGCCAGCAGTTCCCCCTGGAACATCGGATCACCCCTCCACTTT.

There are many counts of this clonotype. The chain couples TRBV10-2 to TRBJ1-4; TRBD1 might be the D (6 bases). V was pared by 5 bases and J by 7 bases, with 11 bases between. This CDR3 has 13 amino acids. The germline V gene has CDR1 WSHSY and CDR2 SAAADI. CDR3 in DNA: TGCGCCAGCAGTCGCCAGGGGCCTGAAAAACTGTTTTTT. Its translation is CASSRQGPEKLFF.

The table lists this clonotype with many counts. The chain links TRBV11-3 to TRBJ2-5, with D possibly matching TRBD2 (6 bases). The V gene lost 4 bases and the J gene lost 3 bases, with 18 bases spanning the gap. The CDR3 runs 16 residues. From germline, CDR1 is SGHNT and CDR2 YENEEA. CDR3 region: CASSSQRAGGEETQYF. The CDR3 coding sequence is TGTGCCAGCAGCTCGCAGCGGGCCGGCGGGGAAGAGACCCAGTACTTC.

In this sample, this clonotype turned up a few times. The chain joins TRBV7-9 to TRBJ2-4, with TRBD2 matching over 12 bases. Germline assignment: CDR1 SEHNR and CDR2 FQNEAQ (reference sequence). V lost 4 bases to trimming and J lost 8 bases; unmatched junction nucleotides: 21. This CDR3 has 20 amino acids. The CDR3 DNA follows: TGTGCCAGCAGCTCGATCACGGGACTAGCGGGCGGATTGAGGGATGACATTCAGTACTTC. It specifies CASSSITGLAGGLRDDIQYF.

This clonotype was counted many times. The rearrangement links TRBV6-5 to TRBJ2-5; 13 nucleotides line up with TRBD2. The CDR3 loop spans 18 amino acids. Per germline, CDR1 MNHEY and CDR2 SVGAGI. Trimming cost V 2 bases and J 2 bases; bases outside gene matches: 8. DNA of the CDR3: TGTGCCAGCAGTTACGGGGTGACTAGCGGGGGGATTCAAGAGACCCAGTACTTC. Translation gives CASSYGVTSGGIQETQYF.

This clonotype has at least ten counts. The chain has TRBV7-9 and TRBJ1-2; 7 nucleotides match TRBD1. Unmatched junction bases numbered 1, after V lost 7 bases and J lost 2 bases. The CDR3 is made up of 12 amino acids. The germline V gene has CDR1 SEHNR and CDR2 FQNEAQ (reference sequence). In DNA form, the CDR3 reads TGTGCCAGCACCAGGGGGAACTATGGCTACACCTTC. Translating it yields CASTRGNYGYTF.

The chain carries TRBV20-1 and TRBJ1-1; TRBD1 matches 9 bases. The V segment lost 3 bases and the J segment 7 bases; nucleotides outside the gene matches: 18. The germline gives CDR1 DFQATT, CDR2 SNEGSKA (reference sequence). There are 17 residues in the CDR3. DNA of the CDR3: TGCAGTGCTAGTTGGTTTCCGCCGGGACAGGGTGTTGGTGAAGCTTTCTTT. The encoded protein is CSASWFPPGQGVGEAFF.